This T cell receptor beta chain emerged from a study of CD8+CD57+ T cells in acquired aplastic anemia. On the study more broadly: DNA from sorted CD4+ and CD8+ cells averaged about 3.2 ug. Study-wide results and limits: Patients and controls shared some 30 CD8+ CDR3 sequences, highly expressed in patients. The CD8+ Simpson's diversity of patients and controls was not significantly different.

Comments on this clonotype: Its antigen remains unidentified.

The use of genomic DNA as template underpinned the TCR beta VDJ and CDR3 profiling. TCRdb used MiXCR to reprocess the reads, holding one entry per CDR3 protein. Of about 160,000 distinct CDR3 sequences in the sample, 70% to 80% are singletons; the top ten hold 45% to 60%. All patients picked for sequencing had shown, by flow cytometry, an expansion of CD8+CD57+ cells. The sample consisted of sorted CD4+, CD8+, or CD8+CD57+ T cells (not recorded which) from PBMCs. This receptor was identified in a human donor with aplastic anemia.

CDR3 residues: CASSLGSLVNTDTQYF. The DNA of the CDR3 is TGTGCCAGCAGCTTAGGTTCACTAGTAAACACAGATACGCAGTATTTT. The chain uses TRBV7-2 and TRBJ2-3; D is perhaps TRBD2 (5 bases). The CDR3 is 16 residues long. CDR1 and CDR2 from the germline V gene are SGHTA and FQGNSA. Trimming pared 1 base from V and 2 bases from J, leaving 13 bases between.